This entry lists 14 T cell receptor beta chains sequenced from one sample in a study of T-cell memory formation after mild COVID-19. TCRdb re-analysed the 5' RACE reads in MiXCR, keeping a single row per CDR3 protein. The sample consists of 350,000 to 500,000 distinct CDR3 sequences, around 17% of them appearing once. Sequenced sample: PBMCs or a T cell subset sorted from them (not recorded which). These receptors were collected from a man younger than 35 who had mild COVID-19 (a few samples of this study predate the infection). Cell type and time point are not known.

This clonotype was counted a few times. The chain joins TRBV7-9 to TRBJ2-7; tentative D call: TRBD1 (5 bases). CDR1 and CDR2 (germline): SEHNR, FQNEAQ (reference sequence). V was pared by 3 bases and J by 5 bases, with 17 bases between. The CDR3 covers 15 residues. In nucleotides, the CDR3 is TGTGCCAGCAGCTTTTCGGTGGCAGGGAACAACGAGCAGTACGTC. Translating gives CASSFSVAGNNEQYV.

CDR3 in amino acids: CASSDRPLNYGYTF. Written as DNA, the CDR3 is TGTGCCAGCAGTGACAGGCCGCTTAACTATGGCTACACCTTC. The rearrangement uses TRBV27 and TRBJ1-2, with TRBD1 as a possible D gene (6 bases). Germline V gene lookup returns CDR1 MNHEY and CDR2 SMNVEV (reference sequence). The CDR3 spans 14 residues. Between the trimmed V and J ends, which lost 5 bases and 1 base, there was a span of 11 bases.

This clonotype was seen at least ten times. The chain carries TRBV18 and TRBJ1-6; D is unresolved. V was pared by 2 bases and J by 0 bases, with 5 bases between. The CDR3 is 15 amino acids. The germline CDR1 and CDR2 sequences are KGHSH and LQKENI. The CDR3: CASSPASSYNSPLHF. CDR3 bases: TGTGCCAGCTCACCAGCGAGCTCCTATAATTCACCCCTCCACTTT.

V usage is TRBV5-6 and J usage is TRBJ1-2; TRBD1 is a possible D gene (6 bases). Germline assignment: CDR1 SGHDT and CDR2 YYEEEE. The CDR3 totals 16 residues. V was pared by 4 bases and J by 4 bases, with 20 bases between. The CDR3: CASSPGTGFGVYGYTF. The CDR3 DNA reads as TGTGCCAGCAGCCCCGGTACAGGGTTTGGCGTCTATGGCTACACCTTC.

This clonotype was counted ten times or more. The genes are TRBV7-9 and TRBJ1-3, with D tentatively TRBD1 (5 bases). CDR3 length: 15 residues. The germline gives CDR1 SEHNR, CDR2 FQNEAQ (reference sequence). The ends were cut back, 2 bases at V and 5 bases at J, with 13 bases in the middle. CDR3 DNA sequence: TGTGCCAGCAGCTTATGGAGGGGAAGGCGAAACACCATATATTTT. The encoded protein is CASSLWRGRRNTIYF.

In its sample, this clonotype was seen a few times. This chain connects TRBV29-1 to TRBJ1-2, with TRBD1 as a possible D gene (5 bases). The V and J ends lost 8 bases and 7 bases respectively, with 20 bases between them. Germline assignment: CDR1 SQVTM and CDR2 ANQGSEA. The CDR3 runs 13 residues. The chain's CDR3 is CSLPEGTLGGYTF. The CDR3 nucleotides read TGCAGCCTCCCAGAGGGGACCTTGGGTGGCTACACCTTC.

In its sample, this clonotype was seen many times. This rearrangement joins TRBV7-2 to TRBJ2-3; D not certain. CDR1 and CDR2 (germline): SGHTA, FQGNSA. The CDR3 totals 16 residues. V was clipped by 3 bases and J by 2 bases, with 15 bases between them. As DNA, the CDR3 is TGTGCCAGCAGCTTTCTTGGTGGTTCTAACACAGATACGCAGTATTTT. This translates into CASSFLGGSNTDTQYF. The full variable domain, in which reference TRBV7-2 and TRBJ2-3 provide the parts outside the CDR3, is GAGVSQSPSNKVTEKGKDVELRCDPISGHTALYWYRQSLGQGLEFLIYFQGNSAPDKSGLPSDRFSAERTGGSVSTLTIQRTQQEDSAVYLCASSFLGGSNTDTQYFGPGTRLTVL.

This clonotype has a handful of counts. The genes are TRBV5-1 and TRBJ2-5; D remains unclear. V gave up 2 bases and J gave up 0 bases, with 14 bases separating them. In germline, CDR1 is SGHRS, CDR2 YFSETQ. The CDR3 runs to 16 residues. The CDR3 DNA follows: TGCGCCAGCAGCTTTTCTGACAACTCCAACCAAGAGACCCAGTACTTC. This encodes CASSFSDNSNQETQYF.

The chain uses TRBV5-8 and TRBJ2-7, with 10 positions matching TRBD1. CDR3 length: 16 residues. Germline V CDR1 and CDR2: SGHTS, YDEGEE. With 3 bases clipped from V and 3 bases from J, the junction kept 9 bases outside the gene matches. The CDR3 DNA follows: TGTGCCAGCAGCTCGAGGGACAGGGGATCCCTCTACGAGCAGTACTTC. Its protein product is CASSSRDRGSLYEQYF.

There are a few counts of this clonotype. The rearrangement joins TRBV12-3 or TRBV12-4 to TRBJ1-2, with D hard to call. The CDR3 length is 13 residues. Trimming shortened V by 3 bases and J by 4 bases, and 9 bases separated the two germline ends. The CDR3 protein is CASSLPGSYGYTF. The CDR3 DNA sequence: TGTGCCAGCAGTTTGCCGGGGTCCTATGGCTACACCTTC.

This rearrangement joins TRBV4-1 to TRBJ2-3; D gene ambiguous. V lost 0 bases, J lost 0 bases, and 10 bases lay in between. Per germline, CDR1 MGHRA and CDR2 YSYEKL. CDR3 length equals 16 residues. The CDR3 bases are TGCGCCAGCAGCCAAGAATCACTCCCTAGCACAGATACGCAGTATTTT. It codes for CASSQESLPSTDTQYF.

There are a few counts of this clonotype. The rearrangement links TRBV7-2 to TRBJ1-2; D gene ambiguous. V was trimmed by 5 bases and J by 7 bases, leaving 20 bases between them. CDR1 and CDR2 (germline): SGHTA, FQGNSA. The CDR3 runs to 15 residues. The CDR3 bases are TGTGCCAGCAGCCCCTACGGAGGGTTCGAACGTGGCTACACCTTC. Its translation: CASSPYGGFERGYTF.

This chain connects TRBV9 to TRBJ1-6, with D possibly matching TRBD1 (6 bases). This CDR3 contains 15 residues. Germline V CDR1 and CDR2: SGDLS, YYNGEE. Between the trimmed V and J ends, which lost 0 bases and 10 bases, there was a span of 14 bases. The CDR3 protein is CASSVGGHTLSPLHF. DNA of the CDR3: TGTGCCAGCAGCGTAGGGGGACATACACTGTCACCCCTCCACTTT. The complete variable domain, with remaining parts taken from reference TRBV9 and TRBJ1-6, reads DSGVTQTPKHLITATGQRVTLRCSPRSGDLSVYWYQQSLDQGLQFLIQYYNGEERAKGNILERFSAQQFPDLHSELNLSSLELGDSALYFCASSVGGHTLSPLHFGNGTRLTVT.

This clonotype was seen ten or more times. The chain couples TRBV5-5 to TRBJ2-1; D possibly corresponds to TRBD1 (8 bases). V lost 4 bases to trimming and J lost 3 bases, with 14 bases between them. CDR1 and CDR2 (germline): SGHKS, YYEKEE (reference sequence). The CDR3 loop spans 15 amino acids. CDR3 amino acids: CASSPTGGGYNEQFF. Here the CDR3 DNA reads TGTGCCAGCAGCCCTACAGGGGGGGGCTACAATGAGCAGTTCTTC.